The present TCR beta chain was sequenced within a study of cytomegalovirus exposure and HLA in healthy donors. Concerning this clone itself: Its antigen remains unknown.

General observations from the study: In presence/absence analyses, roughly uniform sequencing depth across donors was assumed. As was reported, the classifier diagnosed cytomegalovirus status with high specificity and sensitivity.

Germline V gene lookup returns CDR1 MNHEY and CDR2 SVGAGI. This CDR3 is 16 amino acids long. V shed 4 bases, J shed 1 base, and the junction held 2 bases outside the gene matches. The PCR contained 60 Vbeta and 13 Jbeta primers. Repertoires were generated with immunoSEQ multiplex PCR, while TCRdb's copy carries only in-frame clones and drops some. Of roughly 140,000 clones listed, more than 75% are singletons. The sample taken for sequencing was PBMCs. The chain couples TRBV6-5 to TRBJ2-1, with 12 bases identical to TRBD2. The TCR originated in a woman between 18 and 29 years old in good health and CMV-seropositive. CDR3 sequence reads: CASSFLAGGSYNEQFF. The CDR3 bases are TGTGCCAGCAGTTTCCTAGCGGGGGGGTCCTACAATGAGCAGTTCTTC.